Shown below are 10 T cell receptor beta chains from a single sample sequenced in a study of cytomegalovirus exposure and HLA in healthy donors. Primers for the PCR totalled 60 Vbeta and 13 Jbeta. Profiling relied on immunoSEQ multiplex PCR, and the TCRdb table lists in-frame clones only, not all of them. The data show about 70,000 clones, with around 74% seen just once and 8.5% to 14% held by the top ten. Sequencing input: PBMCs. The receptors here all came from a woman aged 55-70 years in good health and CMV-seropositive.

The chain employs TRBV21-1 and TRBJ1-1; TRBD1 is the table's D call and was not checked against the DNA. TRBV21-1 is tagged as a pseudogene. The CDR3 runs 15 residues. Here the CDR3 reads CASSKEDRPNTEAFF. The CDR3 DNA sequence: TGTGCCAGCAGCAAAGAAGACAGGCCTAACACTGAAGCTTTCTTT.

The chain employs TRBV2 and TRBJ1-6; tentative D call: TRBD1 (5 bases). This CDR3 comprises 15 residues. The germline V gene encodes CDR1 SNHLY and CDR2 FYNNEI. Trimming shortened V by 7 bases and J by 0 bases, and 10 bases separated the two germline ends. CDR3 in DNA: TGTGCCAGCATATCGGGGGACTCCTATAATTCACCCCTCCACTTT. Its protein is CASISGDSYNSPLHF. The full variable domain, completed using reference TRBV2 and TRBJ1-6, is EPEVTQTPSHQVTQMGQEVILRCVPISNHLYFYWYRQILGQKVEFLVSFYNNEISEKSEIFDDQFSVERPDGSNFTLKIRSTKLEDSAMYFCASISGDSYNSPLHFGNGTRLTVT.

Turning to this clone: Its ends do not fully match the called genes, so a read error is possible. Other nucleotide sequences from this sample produce the same CDR3. The chain links TRBV5-6 to TRBJ2-1; 9 bases agree with TRBD1. CDR3 size: 15 residues. CDR1 and CDR2 from the germline V gene are SGHDT and YYEEEE. The DNA for the CDR3 is TGTGCCAGCAGCTTCGGGGACAGGGCATACAATGACCAGTTCTTC. Protein product: CASSFGDRAYNDQFF.

V and J are TRBV30 and TRBJ1-2; TRBD1 matches 7 bases. CDR1 and CDR2 from the germline V gene are GTSNPN and SVGIG (reference sequence). V shed 5 bases, J shed 3 bases, and the junction held 3 bases outside the gene matches. The CDR3 is 12 amino acids. The CDR3 here is CAWDRDYYGYTF. The CDR3, as DNA: TGTGCCTGGGACAGGGATTACTATGGCTACACCTTC.

The chain couples TRBV2 to TRBJ1-1; tentative D call: TRBD1 (5 bases). Germline V lookup: CDR1 SNHLY, CDR2 FYNNEI. V was pared by 6 bases and J by 1 base, with 9 bases between. This CDR3 has 13 amino acids. The CDR3 DNA is TGTGCCAGCAGGGGGCAAGGGAACACTGAAGCTTTCTTT. Its translation: CASRGQGNTEAFF.

The chain recombines TRBV2 with TRBJ2-7, with 9 bases fitting TRBD1. The CDR3 has 14 residues. Trimming removed 6 bases from V and 4 bases from J; junction bases left unmatched: 7. Germline V gene data show CDR1 as SNHLY and CDR2 as FYNNEI. CDR3 sequence: CASRAPGQGYEQYF. For the CDR3, the DNA is TGTGCCAGCAGGGCTCCGGGACAGGGTTACGAGCAGTACTTC.

This clone is categorized as medium-sized. In nucleotides, the CDR3 is TGTGCCAGCAGCTACCTAAGCGGGGGAGCCTACGAGCAGTACTTC. This translates into CASSYLSGGAYEQYF. The chain employs TRBV13 and TRBJ2-7, with TRBD2 identical over 8 bases. The CDR3 has 15 amino acids. V was clipped by 4 bases and J by 2 bases; unmatched bases: 7. Per germline, CDR1 PRHDT and CDR2 FYEKMQ (reference sequence).

This chain connects TRBV13 to TRBJ2-6, with TRBD2 matching over 7 bases. Germline V gene sequence: CDR1 PRHDT, CDR2 FYEKMQ (reference sequence). This CDR3 has 18 residues. The J segment lost 0 bases and the V segment lost 3 bases, leaving 8 bases of the junction unmatched. CDR3 coding DNA: TGTGCCAGCAGCTTTGCGCTAGCGGATCACTCTGGGGCCAACGTCCTGACTTTC. This encodes CASSFALADHSGANVLTF. Drawing the rest from reference TRBV13 and TRBJ2-6, the complete variable domain is AAGVIQSPRHLIKEKRETATLKCYPIPRHDTVYWYQQGPGQDPQFLISFYEKMQSDKGSIPDRFSAQQFSDYHSELNMSSLELGDSALYFCASSFALADHSGANVLTFGAGSRLTVL.

The chain carries TRBV29-1 and TRBJ2-5; 8 bases are shared with TRBD2. The end of the DNA fits TRBJ2-7 better, so the J call may be wrong. Germline V CDR1 and CDR2: SQVTM, ANQGSEA. The CDR3 spans 14 residues. The CDR3: CSVEDRGGSYEQYF. For the CDR3, the DNA is TGCAGCGTTGAAGATCGGGGGGGCTCCTACGAGCAGTACTTC.

As for this clone: The sample has other DNA sequences that encode this CDR3 too. The chain is built from TRBV9 and TRBJ1-1; 8 nucleotides align to TRBD1. Germline V lookup: CDR1 SGDLS, CDR2 YYNGEE. V shed 4 bases and J 5 bases; nucleotides not matched to a gene: 7. The CDR3 contains 14 residues. CDR3 residues: CASSPRQGMTEAFF. CDR3 coding DNA: TGTGCCAGCAGCCCGCGACAGGGGATGACTGAAGCTTTCTTT.